This is a list of T cell receptor beta chains from one sample in a study of T-cell reconstitution after alpha-beta-depleted transplantation in children. One entry per CDR3 protein results from TCRdb running MiXCR on the PCR reads. The sample lists about 460,000 distinct CDR3 sequences, approximately 12% occurring once. Material: PBMCs from the stem cell graft donor, obtained from the stem cell graft. Every receptor here comes from a human donor who donated a stem cell graft to a child with combined immunodeficiency. Both conserved end residues are part of each CDR3. D genes are given only for firm matches. Not all rows give a size; the values are once, few, many and, for expanded clones, a class.

d_call | j_call | v_call | clone_size | cdr3_aa | cdr3_nt
- | TRBJ2-5 | TRBV7-2 | - | CASSFSGAGRAQETQYF | TGTGCCAGCAGCTTTTCGGGGGCGGGGAGGGCCCAAGAGACCCAGTACTTC
- | TRBJ2-5 | TRBV5-1 | many | CASRGGTLQETQYF | TGCGCCAGCAGAGGCGGGACCCTACAAGAGACCCAGTACTTC
TRBD2 | TRBJ2-7 | TRBV6-2/TRBV6-3 | - | CASSYSPTSGLKRAYEQYF | TGTGCCAGCAGTTACTCCCCGACTAGCGGGCTCAAGAGGGCCTACGAGCAGTACTTC
- | TRBJ2-1 | TRBV18 | many | CASSPPNGWQFF | TGTGCCAGCTCACCACCGAACGGATGGCAGTTCTTC
- | TRBJ2-3 | TRBV12-3/TRBV12-4 | many | CASSPSHSTDTQYF | TGTGCCAGCAGTCCAAGCCATAGCACAGATACGCAGTATTTT
TRBD1 | TRBJ1-5 | TRBV25-1 | many | CASSVGQSYQPQHF | TGTGCCAGCAGTGTGGGACAGAGTTATCAGCCCCAGCATTTT
- | TRBJ1-1 | TRBV7-3 | - | CATRAGGGTEAFF | TGTGCCACCCGCGCGGGAGGCGGCACTGAAGCTTTCTTT
TRBD1 | TRBJ1-5 | TRBV12-3/TRBV12-4 | few | CASTGGSNQPQHF | TGTGCCAGCACAGGGGGGAGCAATCAGCCCCAGCATTTT
- | TRBJ1-1 | TRBV11-2 | few | CASSLSPGGNTEAFF | TGTGCCAGCAGCTTAAGCCCGGGAGGGAACACTGAAGCTTTCTTT
TRBD2 | TRBJ2-7 | TRBV7-6 | - | CASSSGTSDEQYF | TGTGCCAGCAGCTCGGGGACTAGCGACGAGCAGTACTTC
TRBD1 | TRBJ1-1 | TRBV29-1 | many | CSVESVDRVFTEAFF | TGCAGCGTTGAATCTGTCGACAGGGTTTTTACTGAAGCTTTCTTT
TRBD1 | TRBJ2-1 | TRBV18 | many | CASSPPDRGFEQFF | TGTGCCAGCTCACCACCGGACAGGGGATTTGAGCAGTTCTTC
TRBD1 | TRBJ2-5 | TRBV29-1 | few | CSGQTGLGTQYF | TGCAGCGGACAGACAGGGTTGGGGACCCAGTACTTC
TRBD2 | TRBJ2-1 | TRBV7-2 | few | CASSSGTRHEQFF | TGTGCCAGCAGCTCCGGGACTAGGCATGAGCAGTTCTTC
TRBD2 | TRBJ2-7 | TRBV7-6 | many | CASSLRGGPYEQYF | TGTGCCAGCAGCTTGCGGGGGGGGCCCTACGAGCAGTACTTC
TRBD2 | TRBJ2-3 | TRBV6-5 | - | CASSYGLAGFQDTQYF | TGTGCCAGCAGTTACGGACTAGCGGGGTTCCAAGATACGCAGTATTTT
TRBD1 | TRBJ1-1 | TRBV12-3/TRBV12-4 | few | CASRLDRVTEAFF | TGTGCCAGCAGACTGGACAGGGTCACTGAAGCTTTCTTT
TRBD1 | TRBJ2-7 | TRBV7-3 | - | CASSLTPQPLTGADIYEQYF | TGTGCCAGCAGCTTAACACCTCAACCTCTTACAGGGGCGGATATCTACGAGCAGTACTTC
TRBD1 | TRBJ2-7 | TRBV7-2 | - | CASSPTGARYEQYF | TGTGCCAGCAGCCCGACAGGGGCAAGGTACGAGCAGTACTTC
TRBD1 | TRBJ1-1 | TRBV12-3/TRBV12-4 | many | CASRGAGGSNTEAFF | TGTGCCAGCAGGGGGGCAGGGGGCTCCAACACTGAAGCTTTCTTT
- | TRBJ2-3 | TRBV19 | few | CASTSFLSDTQYF | TGTGCCAGTACCTCTTTTTTATCAGATACGCAGTATTTT
TRBD2 | TRBJ2-1 | TRBV5-1 | many | CASSLLADYNEQFF | TGCGCCAGCAGCTTGCTAGCGGACTACAATGAGCAGTTCTTC
- | TRBJ2-7 | TRBV27 | many | CASSLAGTFYEQYF | TGTGCCAGCAGTTTAGCGGGGACTTTCTACGAGCAGTACTTC
- | TRBJ2-2 | TRBV9 | - | CASNRGNTGELFF | TGTGCCAGCAATAGGGGGAACACCGGGGAGCTGTTTTTT
- | TRBJ2-2 | TRBV7-2 | few | CASSTTPPNTGELFF | TGTGCCAGCAGCACTACACCTCCGAACACCGGGGAGCTGTTTTTT
- | TRBJ2-3 | TRBV4-3 | many | CASSQEGGADTQYF | TGCGCCAGCAGCCAAGAAGGTGGGGCAGATACGCAGTATTTT
TRBD1 | TRBJ2-7 | TRBV3-1 | few | CASSQDERTGGGEQYF | TGTGCCAGCAGCCAAGACGAAAGGACAGGGGGTGGCGAGCAGTACTTC
- | TRBJ2-5 | TRBV12-3/TRBV12-4 | - | CASTLRPLQETQYF | TGTGCCAGCACTCTCAGGCCCCTCCAAGAGACCCAGTACTTC
- | TRBJ1-4 | TRBV25-1 | few | CASSAYGPEKLFF | TGTGCCAGCAGTGCCTACGGCCCCGAAAAACTGTTTTTT
- | TRBJ2-5 | TRBV6-1 | - | CASSHGVGETQYF | TGTGCCAGCAGTCATGGGGTGGGGGAGACCCAGTACTTC
TRBD2 | TRBJ2-1 | TRBV12-3/TRBV12-4 | many | CASSAGGGNEQFF | TGTGCCAGCTCAGCGGGAGGAGGCAATGAGCAGTTCTTC
- | TRBJ1-1 | TRBV27 | few | CASSLRFPVATEAFF | TGTGCCAGCAGTCTAAGATTCCCCGTGGCAACTGAAGCTTTCTTT
- | TRBJ2-1 | TRBV12-3/TRBV12-4 | many | CASSLFPWWDQVRDEQFF | TGTGCCAGCAGTTTATTTCCGTGGTGGGATCAGGTGAGGGATGAGCAGTTCTTC
- | TRBJ2-7 | TRBV24-1 | few | CATSLSSHPYEQYF | TGTGCCACCAGTTTGTCTAGTCATCCCTACGAGCAGTACTTC
TRBD2 | TRBJ2-3 | TRBV5-1 | - | CASRLAGAPGTQYF | TGCGCCAGCAGACTAGCGGGAGCGCCGGGTACGCAGTATTTT
- | TRBJ2-3 | TRBV11-1 | - | CASSPMEGQYF | TGTGCCAGCAGCCCTATGGAGGGGCAGTATTTT
- | TRBJ2-3 | TRBV12-3/TRBV12-4 | - | CASSLGLETDTQYF | TGTGCCAGCAGTTTAGGACTAGAAACAGATACGCAGTATTTT
- | TRBJ1-2 | TRBV20-1 | few | CSAPEEGRGYTF | TGCAGTGCTCCCGAGGAGGGTCGTGGCTACACCTTC
- | TRBJ1-1 | TRBV5-5 | many | CASSLANTEAFF | TGTGCCAGCAGCTTGGCGAACACTGAAGCTTTCTTT
- | TRBJ2-6 | TRBV30 | - | CAWSVRGSGANVLTF | TGTGCCTGGAGTGTGAGGGGCTCTGGGGCCAACGTCCTGACTTTC
TRBD2 | TRBJ2-7 | TRBV10-3 | few | CAIRDIAGDYEQYF | TGTGCCATCAGGGATATAGCGGGAGACTACGAGCAGTACTTC
TRBD2 | TRBJ2-2 | TRBV11-1 | - | CASIEAGVIHFSTGELFF | TGTGCCAGCATAGAGGCGGGAGTCATTCATTTTAGCACCGGGGAGCTGTTTTTT
- | TRBJ2-7 | TRBV10-3 | many | CAISESGTHSYEQYF | TGTGCCATCAGTGAGTCTGGGACCCACTCCTACGAGCAGTACTTC
- | TRBJ2-2 | TRBV5-1 | - | CASSLLASSGELFF | TGCGCCAGCAGCTTACTAGCTTCGTCCGGGGAGCTGTTTTTT
TRBD1 | TRBJ2-3 | TRBV2 | many | CASSEATWTGPGDTQYF | TGTGCCAGCAGTGAAGCTACCTGGACAGGGCCCGGAGATACGCAGTATTTT
- | TRBJ1-4 | TRBV20-1 | many | CSAQEGATNEKLFF | TGCAGTGCACAGGAGGGGGCAACTAATGAAAAACTGTTTTTT
- | TRBJ1-3 | TRBV30 | few | CAWSVKLWAGNTIYF | TGTGCCTGGAGTGTAAAGCTGTGGGCTGGAAACACCATATATTTT
TRBD1 | TRBJ2-3 | TRBV7-6 | - | CASSLADRFTDTQYF | TGTGCCAGCAGCTTAGCGGACAGGTTCACAGATACGCAGTATTTT
TRBD1 | TRBJ2-2 | TRBV24-1 | - | CATSEPGQALGELFF | TGTGCCACCAGTGAACCCGGACAGGCCCTCGGGGAGCTGTTTTTT
- | TRBJ1-6 | TRBV12-3/TRBV12-4 | - | CASSSLFPGSNSPLHF | TGTGCCAGCAGTTCTTTATTTCCCGGGAGTAATTCACCCCTCCACTTT
TRBD1 | TRBJ1-1 | TRBV7-9 | few | CASSRGQGGTEAFF | TGTGCCAGCAGCCGCGGACAGGGCGGCACTGAAGCTTTCTTT
- | TRBJ2-3 | TRBV4-3 | many | CASSHPSVDTQYF | TGCGCCAGCAGCCACCCATCGGTGGATACGCAGTATTTT
- | TRBJ1-1 | TRBV5-1 | few | CASSLVSYDTGNTEAFF | TGCGCCAGCAGCTTGGTTTCCTACGACACTGGGAACACTGAAGCTTTCTTT
TRBD1 | TRBJ2-7 | TRBV6-2/TRBV6-3 | few | CASLDGQGGTYEQYF | TGTGCCAGCCTAGACGGACAGGGTGGAACCTACGAGCAGTACTTC
TRBD2 | TRBJ2-1 | TRBV7-6 | few | CASSLAPSSGGDGNEQFF | TGTGCCAGCAGCTTAGCGCCGTCTAGCGGGGGGGATGGGAATGAGCAGTTCTTC
- | TRBJ2-3 | TRBV20-1 | few | CSARDLAERKYF | TGCAGTGCTAGAGATCTGGCGGAGCGAAAGTATTTT
- | TRBJ1-2 | TRBV7-9 | - | CASSLEGLYGYTF | TGTGCCAGCAGCTTAGAAGGACTCTATGGCTACACCTTC
TRBD1 | TRBJ1-1 | TRBV5-1 | many | CASSPGTGGTEAFF | TGCGCCAGCAGCCCTGGGACAGGGGGGACTGAAGCTTTCTTT
- | TRBJ2-7 | TRBV20-1 | - | CSARDGRGAYEQYF | TGCAGTGCTAGAGATGGGCGGGGCGCCTACGAGCAGTACTTC
- | TRBJ2-1 | TRBV27 | few | CASSFDPNEQFF | TGTGCCAGCAGTTTTGATCCAAATGAGCAGTTCTTC